The 16 T cell receptor beta chains below were found in one sample sequenced in a study of blood T cell repertoires in COVID-19. The repertoire was sequenced with immunoSEQ multiplex PCR; TCRdb's copy has only in-frame clones and lacks some. The table shows about 170,000 clones, with around four fifths occurring only once. The specimen sequenced was peripheral blood. Receptors were obtained from a woman of 80 years or more with COVID-19, enrolled during active disease.

This chain joins TRBV11-1 and TRBJ2-1; TRBD2 is a possible D gene (6 bases). The CDR3 is 14 amino acids. CDR1 and CDR2 from the germline V gene are SGHAT and FQDESV (reference sequence). Trimming shortened V by 4 bases and J by 9 bases, and 16 bases separated the two germline ends. The CDR3 loop is CASSSTREVGEQFF. The CDR3 nucleotides are TGTGCCAGCAGCTCGACTAGAGAAGTTGGTGAGCAGTTCTTC. Looking up the rest from reference TRBV11-1 and TRBJ2-1 gives the full variable domain: EAEVAQSPRYKITEKSQAVAFWCDPISGHATLYWYRQILGQGPELLVQFQDESVVDDSQLPKDRFSAERLKGVDSTLKIQPAELGDSAMYLCASSSTREVGEQFFGPGTRLTVL.

The rearrangement joins TRBV28 to TRBJ1-2; 10 bases are shared with TRBD1. Per the germline V gene, CDR1 is MDHEN and CDR2 is SYDVKM. V dropped 8 bases and J dropped 4; count of bases not matched to a gene: 7. The CDR3 spans 14 residues. The CDR3 spells CASGRTGGFYGYTF. The CDR3, as DNA: TGTGCCAGCGGGCGGACAGGGGGGTTCTATGGCTACACCTTC.

The rearrangement joins TRBV5-5 to TRBJ2-1, with D unresolved. The CDR3 contains 14 residues. V was clipped by 4 bases and J by 3 bases, with 11 bases between them. Germline V gene sequence: CDR1 SGHKS, CDR2 YYEKEE (reference sequence). Here the CDR3 DNA reads TGTGCCAGCAGCCACCTCACACGCTACAATGAGCAGTTCTTC. Amino acid sequence: CASSHLTRYNEQFF.

This clone appeared once. J is TRBJ2-6 and V is TRBV28; perhaps TRBD1 as D (6 bases). Germline-derived CDR1 and CDR2 are MDHEN and SYDVKM. The ends were cut back, 2 bases at V and 5 bases at J, with 7 bases in the middle. The CDR3 sequence is 14 residues long. The DNA of the CDR3 is TGTGCCAGCAGTTTAGGGGACAGGGCCAACGTCCTGACTTTC. Its protein is CASSLGDRANVLTF.

The chain links TRBV5-1 to TRBJ2-2; 10 bases are a match to TRBD1. The CDR3 spans 15 residues. CDR1 is SGHRS, CDR2 YFSETQ, per germline. The ends lost 3 bases at V and 8 bases at J; junction bases unmatched: 7. This CDR3 is CASSWGTGAAGELFF. The CDR3 nucleotides are TGCGCCAGCAGCTGGGGGACAGGGGCGGCGGGGGAGCTGTTTTTT.

The chain is built from TRBV19 and TRBJ2-3; 7 bases align to TRBD2. J was trimmed by 0 bases and V by 3 bases; bases with no gene match: 6. CDR1 LNHDA and CDR2 SQIVND come from the germline V gene (reference sequence). CDR3 length equals 16 residues. The CDR3: CASSILAGDSTDTQYF. The CDR3 region has the DNA TGTGCCAGTAGTATTTTGGCGGGAGACAGCACAGATACGCAGTATTTT.

The rearrangement uses TRBV6-5 and TRBJ2-7; D remains unclear. Germline CDR1 MNHEY, CDR2 SVGAGI. This CDR3 has 11 residues. The V end lost 5 bases, the J end lost 3 bases, and 5 bases lay between the germline ends. This chain's CDR3 is CASSRDYEQYF. The DNA of the CDR3 is TGTGCCAGCAGTCGCGACTACGAGCAGTACTTC.

V is TRBV5-1 and J is TRBJ2-3; 9 positions match TRBD1. Germline CDR1 SGHRS, CDR2 YFSETQ. The junction had 13 bases not matched to a gene; V was cut back by 5 bases and J by 3 bases. The length of the CDR3 is 17 residues. The CDR3 sequence is CASRREPGQGGTDTQYF. DNA of the CDR3: TGCGCCAGCAGGCGGGAACCGGGACAGGGAGGAACAGATACGCAGTATTTT.

The chain carries TRBV27 and TRBJ2-7; no clear D. The CDR3 is 9 amino acids. Germline lookup yields CDR1 MNHEY and CDR2 SMNVEV (reference sequence). The V end lost 7 bases, the J end lost 6 bases, and 4 bases lay between the germline ends. This CDR3 reads CASKAEQYF. CDR3 in DNA: TGTGCCAGCAAAGCCGAGCAGTACTTC.

This clone has more than one count but fewer than ten. The chain combines TRBV5-3 with TRBJ2-5; TRBD1 is a possible D gene (9 bases). TRBV5-3 is assigned to the ORF class and has an uncertain function. Between the trimmed V and J ends, which lost 4 bases and 7 bases, there was a span of 29 bases. This CDR3 contains 18 residues. The CDR3 is CARSRGVSGTGLNVTQYF. The CDR3 DNA sequence: TGTGCCAGAAGCAGGGGGGTTAGCGGGACAGGGTTGAATGTGACCCAGTACTTC.

V and J are TRBV2 and TRBJ1-2; D unclear. V lost 7 bases to trimming and J lost 1 base, with 13 bases between them. This CDR3 is built from 14 residues. Germline assignment: CDR1 SNHLY and CDR2 FYNNEI. CDR3 residues: CASILAGGNYGYTF. Written as DNA, the CDR3 is TGTGCCAGCATCCTGGCAGGAGGTAACTATGGCTACACCTTC.

The chain carries TRBV4-2 and TRBJ2-5; 7 nucleotides line up with TRBD1. CDR1 LGHNA and CDR2 YNFKEQ come from the germline V gene. The CDR3 spans 14 residues. Trimming at V came to 3 bases and at J to 4 bases, leaving 5 bases not matched to a gene. The CDR3, as DNA: TGTGCCAGCAGCCAGAAGGGGGCAGCAGAGACCCAGTACTTC. Translating gives CASSQKGAAETQYF.

In its sample, this clone was seen once. The rearrangement links TRBV12-5 to TRBJ1-3; no clear D gene. CDR1 LGHNT and CDR2 FRNRAP come from the germline V gene. V lost 6 bases to trimming and J lost 0 bases, with 6 bases between them. The CDR3 consists of 13 residues. For the CDR3, the DNA is TGTGCTAGTGGGGCCGACTCTGGAAACACCATATATTTT. Amino acids: CASGADSGNTIYF.

The CDR3 sequence is CASSMLPGLEDEQFF. CDR3 coding DNA: TGCGCCAGCAGCATGCTTCCGGGACTAGAGGATGAGCAGTTCTTC. This chain joins TRBV5-1 and TRBJ2-1; TRBD2 matches at 8 bases. Germline V gene lookup returns CDR1 SGHRS and CDR2 YFSETQ. The V and J ends lost 4 bases and 8 bases, in that order; junction bases with no gene match: 11. CDR3 length: 15 residues.

The V gene is TRBV11-2, the J gene TRBJ1-4; D perhaps matches TRBD1 (6 bases). V was clipped by 1 base and J by 7 bases, with 19 bases between them. This CDR3 is 17 amino acids long. Germline values: CDR1 SGHAT, CDR2 FQNNGV. The CDR3 spells CASSLGRSGVISEKLFF. The CDR3 DNA sequence: TGTGCCAGCAGCTTAGGCCGGTCAGGGGTTATTTCTGAAAAACTGTTTTTT. The full variable domain, rest sourced from reference TRBV11-2 and TRBJ1-4, is EAGVAQSPRYKIIEKRQSVAFWCNPISGHATLYWYQQILGQGPKLLIQFQNNGVVDDSQLPKDRFSAERLKGVDSTLKIQPAKLEDSAVYLCASSLGRSGVISEKLFFGSGTQLSVL.

This chain links TRBV28 with TRBJ1-1, with unresolved D. The germline V gene encodes CDR1 MDHEN and CDR2 SYDVKM. V was clipped by 6 bases and J by 0 bases, with 11 bases between them. This CDR3 comprises 14 residues. CDR3 residues: CASSRLTLNTEAFF. Here the CDR3 DNA reads TGTGCCAGCAGCCGACTGACTCTGAACACTGAAGCTTTCTTT.